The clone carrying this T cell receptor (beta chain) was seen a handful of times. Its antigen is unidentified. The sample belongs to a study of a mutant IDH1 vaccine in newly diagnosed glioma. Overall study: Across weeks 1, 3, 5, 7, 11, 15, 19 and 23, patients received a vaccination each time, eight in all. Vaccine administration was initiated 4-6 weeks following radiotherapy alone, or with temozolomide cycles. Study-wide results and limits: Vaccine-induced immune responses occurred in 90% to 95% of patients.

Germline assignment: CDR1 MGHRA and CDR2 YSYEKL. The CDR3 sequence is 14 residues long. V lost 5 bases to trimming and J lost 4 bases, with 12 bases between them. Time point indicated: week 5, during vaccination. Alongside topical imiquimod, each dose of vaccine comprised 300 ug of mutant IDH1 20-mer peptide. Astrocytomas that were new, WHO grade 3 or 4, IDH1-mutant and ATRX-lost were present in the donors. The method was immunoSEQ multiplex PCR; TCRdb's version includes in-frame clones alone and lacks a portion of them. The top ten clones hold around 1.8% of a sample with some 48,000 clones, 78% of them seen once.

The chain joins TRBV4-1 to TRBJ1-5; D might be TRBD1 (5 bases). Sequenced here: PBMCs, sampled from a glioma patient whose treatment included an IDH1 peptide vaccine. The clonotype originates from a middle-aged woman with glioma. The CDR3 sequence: CASSTQGINQPQHF. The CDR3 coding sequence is TGCGCCAGCAGCACTCAGGGTATTAATCAGCCCCAGCATTTT.